A selection of T cell receptor beta chains follows, all from one sample in a study of CD8 T cells in ankylosing spondylitis. MiXCR was run by TCRdb on the 5' RACE reads, yielding one entry per CDR3 protein. Among hundreds of thousands of distinct CDR3 sequences listed, about 26% were seen once. Sequenced: blood, either unsorted or a sorted T cell fraction (not recorded which). Receptor source: a male donor with ankylosing spondylitis or in good health (not recorded which). Both conserved end residues are trimmed from each CDR3. Part of the rows lack a size; the others show once, few, many or a class for expanded clones.

TRBV5-6,many,TRBJ2-3,ASSLVGTGGTDTQY
TRBV2,NA,TRBJ1-5,ASSPQGQPQH
TRBV27,NA,TRBJ2-1,ASSYRQGAMDEQF
TRBV7-3,NA,TRBJ2-3,ASSLAGAMPGTDTQY
TRBV29-1,NA,TRBJ2-5,SAQDPGETQY
TRBV5-1,NA,TRBJ2-1,ASSLQFGRTLNEQF
TRBV5-1,many,TRBJ2-7,ASSREGTASYEQY
TRBV29-1,many,TRBJ2-1,SVKRREQF
TRBV24-1,many,TRBJ2-3,ATSDTSPDTQY
TRBV18,many,TRBJ2-7,ASSPSPDRAYEQY
TRBV5-1,NA,TRBJ1-4,ASSLLPRGEGEKLF
TRBV4-2,many,TRBJ2-1,ASSPDAKGLADEQF
TRBV20-1,many,TRBJ2-3,SARDPVGGTDTQY
TRBV20-1,few,TRBJ2-3,SARDPLDTDTQY
TRBV29-1,few,TRBJ2-5,SVASGRRETQY
TRBV6-2/TRBV6-3,NA,TRBJ1-4,ASRGGGGRNEKLF
TRBV10-3,NA,TRBJ2-3,AVSGTSSDSTDTQY
TRBV10-3,NA,TRBJ2-5,AISESRTARETQY
TRBV20-1,many,TRBJ2-3,SAPRTGKLNTQY
TRBV4-2,NA,TRBJ2-7,ASRPSGTEIYEQY
TRBV20-1,few,TRBJ2-5,SARQAETQY
TRBV3-1,many,TRBJ2-1,ASSQDGGTQQF
TRBV5-1,NA,TRBJ2-1,ASSFSGQNSYNEQF
TRBV12-3/TRBV12-4,NA,TRBJ2-1,ASSFAARRNEQF
TRBV4-2,NA,TRBJ1-5,ASSQGSDQPQH